The 8 T cell receptor beta chains given below trace back to one sample, sequenced in a study of blood T cell repertoires in COVID-19. Libraries were prepared by immunoSEQ multiplex PCR; TCRdb keeps only in-frame clonotypes and omits some of them. This repertoire shows about 180,000 clones, approximately 85% found once; its top ten account for under 6%. Specimen: peripheral blood. These receptors were obtained from a woman in her fifties or sixties with COVID-19, enrolled during active disease.

The J gene is TRBJ1-3, the V gene TRBV12-3 or TRBV12-4; D unclear. The V gene lost 8 bases and the J gene lost 3 bases, with 11 bases spanning the gap. This CDR3 has 13 residues. As DNA, the CDR3 is TGTGCCAGCCTAGGTCTGGTTGGAAACACCATATATTTT. It encodes CASLGLVGNTIYF.

The gene calls are TRBV7-9 and TRBJ1-4, with 9 bases that match TRBD1. This CDR3 spans 15 amino acids. CDR1 SEHNR and CDR2 FQNEAQ come from the germline V gene (reference sequence). V shed 4 bases and J 7 bases; nucleotides not matched to a gene: 7. In nucleotides, the CDR3 is TGTGCCAGCAGCTCCCGGGACAGGGCGGGTGAAAAACTGTTTTTT. Translated: CASSSRDRAGEKLFF.

V usage is TRBV3-1 (or the pseudogene TRBV3-2) and J usage is TRBJ2-1; 9 positions agree with TRBD2. Trimming took 4 bases from V and 4 from J; bases not matched to a gene: 23. The CDR3 has 21 residues. Germline V CDR1 and CDR2: LGHDT, YNNKEL (reference sequence). The CDR3 coding sequence is TGTGCCAGCAGCCCCCTTACGAGCCCCGGGAAGCGGGGGGTGATGTACAATGAGCAGTTCTTC. Its protein product is CASSPLTSPGKRGVMYNEQFF.

This clone was detected a few times. V and J are TRBV14 and TRBJ2-7, with 7 bases aligning to TRBD2. This CDR3 is built from 15 residues. Germline CDR1 and CDR2: SGHDN and FVKESK. Germline trimming cut 1 base from V and 1 base from J; bases unmatched to any gene: 4. In nucleotides, the CDR3 is TGTGCCAGCAGCCAAGGGACTAGTCTTTCCTACGAGCAGTACTTC. As protein: CASSQGTSLSYEQYF. The full variable domain, with the rest looked up from reference TRBV14 and TRBJ2-7, is EAGVTQFPSHSVIEKGQTVTLRCDPISGHDNLYWYRRVMGKEIKFLLHFVKESKQDESGMPNNRFLAERTGGTYSTLKVQPAELEDSGVYFCASSQGTSLSYEQYFGPGTRLTVT.

This clone was seen ten or more times. The V call is TRBV3-1 (or the pseudogene TRBV3-2), the J call TRBJ2-7; 7 bases map to TRBD1. Losses at the gene ends were 3 bases for V and 7 bases for J; bases not matched to a gene: 15. The CDR3 extends over 16 amino acids. Germline V gives CDR1 LGHDT, CDR2 YNNKEL (reference sequence). CDR3 residues: CASSQMSLRGLGEQYF. CDR3 DNA sequence: TGTGCCAGCAGCCAGATGTCGTTGAGGGGGCTAGGTGAGCAGTACTTC.

The chain is built from TRBV2 and TRBJ2-7, with a possible D match to TRBD2 (6 bases). Germline CDR1 is SNHLY and CDR2 is FYNNEI. Trimming pared 7 bases from V and 3 bases from J, leaving 19 bases between. The CDR3 is 15 residues long. The CDR3 bases are TGTGCCAGCAAAGAATCGGGGGTAGGCCTCTACGAGCAGTACTTC. Encoded protein: CASKESGVGLYEQYF.

The chain couples TRBV27 to TRBJ1-5; D unclear. Germline V gene data show CDR1 as MNHEY and CDR2 as SMNVEV (reference sequence). The CDR3 length is 16 residues. Trimming removed 8 bases from V and 1 base from J, with 18 bases in between. This CDR3 is CASSPEVGGSNQPQHF. The CDR3 bases are TGTGCCAGCTCTCCCGAGGTGGGAGGAAGCAATCAGCCCCAGCATTTT.

The gene calls are TRBV3-1 (or the pseudogene TRBV3-2) and TRBJ2-1; TRBD2 agrees at 11 bases. CDR1 is LGHDT and CDR2 is YNNKEL in the germline V gene (reference sequence). This CDR3 has 15 residues. J lost 6 bases, V lost 4 bases, and 5 bases had no gene match. CDR3 bases: TGTGCCAGCAGCCCCATAGCGGGGGGGCCCAATGAGCAGTTCTTC. Amino acid sequence: CASSPIAGGPNEQFF.